Below, 28 T cell receptor beta chains from the same sample are listed, as sequenced in a study of OX40 agonist ivuxolimab in advanced cancers. Repertoires were generated with immunoSEQ multiplex PCR, while TCRdb's copy carries only in-frame clones and drops some. This sample has around 100,000 clones, with about 90% found just once. The source was CD4+ or CD8+ T cells sorted from blood, collected in a trial of the OX40 agonist ivuxolimab. The receptors were sampled from an adult with an advanced solid tumor such as melanoma, head and neck, liver or kidney cancer.

V gene TRBV5-1 combines with J gene TRBJ2-7; 8 bases line up with TRBD2. Germline V gene sequence: CDR1 SGHRS, CDR2 YFSETQ. V lost 0 bases to trimming and J lost 0 bases; unmatched junction nucleotides: 2. This CDR3 has 15 residues. CDR3 sequence reads: CASSLGTSSSYEQYF. CDR3 nucleotides: TGCGCCAGCAGCTTGGGGACTAGCAGCTCCTACGAGCAGTACTTC. Supplemented by reference TRBV5-1 and TRBJ2-7, the full variable domain reads KAGVTQTPRYLIKTRGQQVTLSCSPISGHRSVSWYQQTPGQGLQFLFEYFSETQRNKGNFPGRFSGRQFSNSRSEMNVSTLELGDSALYLCASSLGTSSSYEQYFGPGTRLTVT.

V and J are TRBV7-3 and TRBJ2-3; the D call may be TRBD1 or TRBD2 (5 bases each). V dropped 5 bases and J dropped 0 bases, with 9 bases sitting between them. The germline V gene has CDR1 SGHTA and CDR2 FQGTGA. CDR3 length: 14 amino acids. The CDR3 DNA reads as TGTGCCAGCAGCACCCGGGACAGCACAGATACGCAGTATTTT. It codes for CASSTRDSTDTQYF.

This chain uses TRBV15 with TRBJ1-4, with D hard to call. Germline CDR1 is LNHNV and CDR2 is YYDKDF (reference sequence). The germline V and J ends were trimmed by 0 bases and 2 bases, with 7 bases remaining between them. This CDR3 has 15 residues. DNA of the CDR3: TGTGCCACCAGCAGAGATCGTCGCACTAATGAAAAACTGTTTTTT. Residues: CATSRDRRTNEKLFF.

The V and J genes are TRBV28 and TRBJ1-5; 8 bases fit TRBD1. In germline, CDR1 is MDHEN, CDR2 SYDVKM. This CDR3 has 16 residues. J lost 7 bases, V lost 9 bases, and 17 bases had no gene match. CDR3 DNA sequence: TGTGCCAGTATCCATCGGGACAGGAGGATTAAACAGCCCCAGCATTTT. Translation: CASIHRDRRIKQPQHF. The complete variable domain, with remaining parts taken from reference TRBV28 and TRBJ1-5, reads DVKVTQSSRYLVKRTGEKVFLECVQDMDHENMFWYRQDPGLGLRLIYFSYDVKMKEKGDIPEGYSVSREKKERFSLILESASTNQTSMYLCASIHRDRRIKQPQHFGDGTRLSIL.

The chain links TRBV19 to TRBJ1-5, with 7 nucleotides matching TRBD1. The CDR3 has 18 amino acids. Germline-derived CDR1 and CDR2 are LNHDA and SQIVND (reference sequence). V was clipped by 6 bases and J by 3 bases; unmatched bases: 17. The CDR3 nucleotides read TGTGCCAGTAGGTTACAGACAGGGATAGAGGGGTACAATCAGCCCCAGCATTTT. The encoded protein is CASRLQTGIEGYNQPQHF.

This chain uses TRBV11-2 with TRBJ2-3, with 14 bases lining up with TRBD2. This CDR3 region has 16 residues. Germline trimming cut 5 bases from V and 6 bases from J; bases unmatched to any gene: 7. In germline, CDR1 is SGHAT, CDR2 FQNNGV. Here the CDR3 DNA reads TGTGCCAGCAGCCTAAGACTAGCGGGGGGGCGTGATACGCAGTATTTT. It encodes CASSLRLAGGRDTQYF.

The chain is built from TRBV5-4 and TRBJ2-3, with 8 positions matching TRBD1. CDR3 length: 15 residues. The germline V gene has CDR1 SGHNT and CDR2 YYREEE (reference sequence). Trimming removed 6 bases from V and 0 bases from J; junction bases left unmatched: 6. CDR3: CASNPRQGSTDTQYF. The DNA for the CDR3 is TGTGCCAGCAATCCCAGACAGGGGAGCACAGATACGCAGTATTTT.

The chain is built from TRBV4-1 and TRBJ2-2; D unclear. Germline V lookup: CDR1 MGHRA, CDR2 YSYEKL. The CDR3 contains 12 residues. V lost 5 bases and J 8 bases, leaving 9 bases between the germline ends. CDR3 bases: TGCGCCAGCAGCGATTTCATTGGGGAGCTGTTTTTT. It is translated as CASSDFIGELFF.

J is TRBJ2-3 and V is TRBV6-1; weak D call: TRBD1 (5 bases). The CDR3 is 12 amino acids. Trimming shortened V by 2 bases and J by 5 bases, and 5 bases separated the two germline ends. Germline lookup yields CDR1 MNHNS and CDR2 SASEGT. The CDR3 DNA reads as TGTGCCAGCAGTGAACAGGGAGATACGCAGTATTTT. This translates into CASSEQGDTQYF.

The V and J genes are TRBV15 and TRBJ2-2; 9 bases are a match to TRBD1. V lost 5 bases, J lost 3 bases, and 4 bases stayed unmatched. The CDR3 loop spans 15 amino acids. Germline CDR1 is LNHNV and CDR2 is YYDKDF (reference sequence). The CDR3 DNA is TGTGCCACCAGCCGCCGGGACAGGGACACCGGGGAGCTGTTTTTT. Translated, it gives CATSRRDRDTGELFF.

The V gene is TRBV4-1, the J gene TRBJ2-1, with TRBD2 as a possible D gene (5 bases). The V gene's germline CDR1 is MGHRA and CDR2 YSYEKL. CDR3 size: 16 residues. V was cut by 2 bases and J by 1 base, with 12 bases left in between. The CDR3 DNA reads TGCGCCAGCAGCCAATCCGAGGGATTATCCTACAATGAGCAGTTCTTC. Translation: CASSQSEGLSYNEQFF.

The chain employs TRBV21-1 and TRBJ2-5; TRBD1 is taken as the D call from the table, unchecked against the DNA. TRBV21-1 counts as a pseudogene. The CDR3 consists of 15 residues. The CDR3 sequence is CASSDQTGGVETQYF. CDR3 nucleotides: TGTGCCAGCAGCGATCAGACAGGGGGGGTGGAGACCCAGTACTTC.

The chain joins TRBV27 to TRBJ2-7; no firm D call. The CDR3 is made up of 13 amino acids. Germline CDR1 and CDR2: MNHEY and SMNVEV (reference sequence). V was clipped by 2 bases and J by 7 bases, with 12 bases between them. CDR3 loop: CASSLTRDGEQYF. CDR3 DNA: TGTGCCAGCAGTTTAACCAGAGATGGGGAGCAGTACTTC.

Comment on this clone: The germline gene is not matched at one end of the junction; a read error may be the cause. V usage is TRBV5-4 and J usage is TRBJ1-2; TRBD1 matches at 10 bases. Germline lookup yields CDR1 SGHNT and CDR2 YYREEE (reference sequence). CDR3 length: 14 residues. CDR3 residues: CASSLVGTGVYSNF. The CDR3 coding sequence is TGTGCCAGCAGCTTGGTTGGGACAGGGGTTTACTCCAACTTC.

This clone has a handful of counts. The V gene is TRBV18, the J gene TRBJ1-1; TRBD1 might be the D (6 bases). CDR3 length equals 16 residues. Trimming shortened V by 6 bases and J by 1 base, and 18 bases separated the two germline ends. Germline V lookup: CDR1 KGHSH, CDR2 LQKENI. CDR3 amino acids: CASSPTTGLWNTEAFF. The CDR3, as DNA: TGTGCCAGCTCTCCAACTACAGGGCTGTGGAACACTGAAGCTTTCTTT.

V usage is TRBV27 and J usage is TRBJ1-3; D perhaps matches TRBD1 (5 bases). The V gene lost 3 bases and the J gene lost 2 bases, with 11 bases spanning the gap. In germline, CDR1 is MNHEY, CDR2 SMNVEV (reference sequence). There are 15 residues in the CDR3. The CDR3 DNA reads TGTGCCAGCAGTTTCGGCCAGGGTGCTGGAAACACCATATATTTT. Encoded protein: CASSFGQGAGNTIYF.

The rearrangement links TRBV11-3 to TRBJ2-7; D is possibly TRBD2 (5 bases). The germline gives CDR1 SGHNT, CDR2 YENEEA. The CDR3 has 13 residues. V was trimmed by 0 bases and J by 3 bases, leaving 6 bases between them. The CDR3 coding sequence is TGTGCCAGCAGCTTAGATGGGAGCTACGAGCAGTACTTC. Translated: CASSLDGSYEQYF. Combining the CDR3 with reference TRBV11-3 and TRBJ2-7 gives the whole variable domain EAGVVQSPRYKIIEKKQPVAFWCNPISGHNTLYWYLQNLGQGPELLIRYENEEAVDDSQLPKDRFSAERLKGVDSTLKIQPAELGDSAVYLCASSLDGSYEQYFGPGTRLTVT.

The chain uses TRBV19 and TRBJ2-2, with 8 bases identical to TRBD2. Germline-derived CDR1 and CDR2 are LNHDA and SQIVND (reference sequence). Germline trimming cut 7 bases from V and 4 bases from J; bases unmatched to any gene: 5. The CDR3 consists of 14 residues. CDR3 DNA sequence: TGTGCCAGTACTGGGACTAGTCCCACCGGGGAGCTGTTTTTT. Translating it yields CASTGTSPTGELFF.

V and J are TRBV11-2 and TRBJ1-2; 8 nucleotides agree with TRBD1. V lost 0 bases, J lost 8 bases, and 14 bases stayed unmatched. The germline V gene has CDR1 SGHAT and CDR2 FQNNGV. CDR3 length: 17 amino acids. The CDR3 DNA reads as TGTGCCAGCAGCTTAGATCCCGGACAGGGCAAATGGCACGGCTACACCTTC. It codes for CASSLDPGQGKWHGYTF.

V is TRBV15 and J is TRBJ2-2, with 8 bases identical to TRBD2. The CDR3 contains 14 residues. CDR1 LNHNV and CDR2 YYDKDF come from the germline V gene (reference sequence). J was trimmed by 7 bases and V by 6 bases; bases with no gene match: 7. This chain's CDR3 is CATRPGLGGGELFF. CDR3 nucleotides: TGTGCCACCAGGCCGGGACTAGGTGGCGGGGAGCTGTTTTTT.

This chain uses TRBV11-2 with TRBJ2-2, with D tentatively TRBD1 (6 bases). The CDR3 has 13 amino acids. Germline V gene sequence: CDR1 SGHAT, CDR2 FQNNGV. V lost 6 bases, J lost 6 bases, and 11 bases lay in between. CDR3 amino acids: CASSRPGAGELFF. CDR3 nucleotide sequence: TGTGCCAGCAGTCGACCAGGGGCCGGGGAGCTGTTTTTT.

CDR3 sequence: CASSIRWGTEAFF. CDR3 in DNA: TGTGCCAGTAGTATACGATGGGGGACGGAAGCTTTCTTT. The chain combines TRBV19 with TRBJ1-1; tentatively, D is TRBD1 (5 bases). Between the trimmed V and J ends, which lost 2 bases and 8 bases, there was a span of 12 bases. CDR1 and CDR2 (germline): LNHDA, SQIVND (reference sequence). The CDR3 spans 13 residues.

The chain combines TRBV2 with TRBJ1-5, with D possibly matching TRBD1 (5 bases). With 4 bases removed from V and 1 base from J, the gap between germline ends came to 8 bases. The CDR3 runs 14 residues. CDR1 is SNHLY and CDR2 is FYNNEI in the germline V gene. This chain's CDR3 is CASSGQGSNQPQHF. CDR3 sequence (DNA): TGTGCCAGCAGTGGTCAGGGAAGCAATCAGCCCCAGCATTTT.

This chain connects TRBV2 to TRBJ2-7, with a possible D match to TRBD2 (5 bases). Between the trimmed V and J ends, which lost 1 base and 11 bases, there was a span of 15 bases. The CDR3 length is 13 residues. CDR1 and CDR2 (germline): SNHLY, FYNNEI. CDR3 amino acids: CASSEDLASMKYF. The CDR3 DNA is TGTGCCAGCAGTGAAGATTTGGCTAGCATGAAGTACTTC.

This chain joins TRBV30 and TRBJ1-4; D might be TRBD1 (6 bases). Trimming pared 0 bases from V and 8 bases from J, leaving 10 bases between. This CDR3 has 13 amino acids. CDR1 and CDR2 (germline): GTSNPN, SVGIG (reference sequence). The CDR3 nucleotides are TGTGCCTGGAGTGTATGGGGGACAGAAAAACTGTTTTTT. Translating it yields CAWSVWGTEKLFF.

The rearrangement links TRBV9 to TRBJ1-2, with 8 bases fitting TRBD1. This CDR3 region has 12 residues. The germline V gene has CDR1 SGDLS and CDR2 YYNGEE. Unmatched junction bases numbered 7, after V lost 3 bases and J lost 12 bases. The CDR3, as DNA: TGTGCCAGCAGCGCCAGACAGGGGTTCCACACCTTC. Translating gives CASSARQGFHTF.

This clone has only a few counts. The chain couples TRBV18 to TRBJ1-5; no clear D. Trimming took 3 bases from V and 5 from J, leaving 11 bases between them. The length of the CDR3 is 14 residues. Germline loops: CDR1 KGHSH, CDR2 LQKENI. CDR3 residues: CASSPSSKDQPQHF. The CDR3 DNA follows: TGTGCCAGCTCACCCTCCAGTAAAGATCAGCCCCAGCATTTT.

The chain uses TRBV7-8 and TRBJ1-5; D call uncertain. V gave up 4 bases and J gave up 1 base, with 11 bases separating them. CDR1 is SGHVS and CDR2 is FQNEAQ in the germline V gene. There are 15 residues in the CDR3. Here the CDR3 reads CASSWGDGSNQPQHF. The CDR3 coding sequence is TGTGCCAGCAGCTGGGGTGACGGGAGCAATCAGCCCCAGCATTTT.